A single TCR beta chain is shown here with its context. This clonotype was counted between two and nine times. What this receptor recognizes is not known. No quality values exist for individual bases; no much larger clone is one base distant. The CDR3 has 15 amino acids, counting the end cysteine and phenylalanine. This entry keeps only the CDR3 DNA: 45 bases, framed from base 1. Deletion took 5 bases off V and 1 base off J, with a span of 14 bases between the germline ends. The sample originates from a study of T cell repertoires in cytomegalovirus infection (dated 2019 in TCRdb). Describing the broader study: Recently identified HLA-C-restricted CMV epitopes, whose presentation resists viral immunomodulation, were targeted by peptide stimulations together with well-studied HLA-B-restricted epitopes. Donor HLA type was relevant to the analysis, as public TCR beta signatures indicated carriage of CMV infection together with the matching HLA type. Broader findings and caveats from the paper: The ex vivo response was dominated by HLA-C-restricted CMV-specific TCR beta clonotypes, which also provided the single most frequent clonotype in two of eight donors. In both this cohort and an independent cohort of several hundred donors, the cumulative frequency of public TCR beta family members distinguished carriers of CMV infection plus the relevant HLA type.

Sequencing used an Illumina HiSeq 1500. Using fastp trimming at Q25 and MiXCR clonotype assembly, TCRdb reanalyzed the public sequencing data and kept in-frame beta chains. CDR3 protein duplicates are merged, each entry listing the most common genes and DNA. Recorded for this sample are around 800,000 distinct CDR3 sequences; approximately 32% of them occurred a single time. Together, the top ten hold roughly 12% of the sample. This sample's treatment or condition label indicates: in vitro stimulation with specific CMV peptide epitopes to enrich CMV-specific T cells. This TCR derives from a human donor in good health (CMV status not recorded). Some clones in this sample may be carry-over from other donors' samples. Material: cultured CD8+ T cells from PBMCs, obtained from culture after CMV antigen stimulation. The sequence links TRBV12-3 or TRBV12-4 to TRBJ1-1; matching of 5 bases hints at TRBD1 as the D gene. This receptor carries the CDR3 CASSPGRAKNTEAFF. The DNA reads TGTGCCAGCAGTCCGGGACGGGCAAAGAACACTGAAGCTTTCTTT.